This T cell receptor beta chain was profiled in a study of T cell responses to AZD1222 COVID-19 vaccine. The CDR3 loop spans 19 amino acids. Data came from immunoSEQ multiplex PCR; TCRdb stores just in-frame clones and leaves some out. This sample has under 40,000 clones, with roughly 89% found just once. This TCR derives from an adult in good health. The chain links TRBV21-1 to TRBJ2-2. TRBV21-1 has pseudogene status. The sample in question was peripheral blood, obtained on day 0 of AZD1222 vaccination. CDR3 in amino acids: CASSRWTWGTPGSSGELFF. The CDR3 DNA reads as TGTGCCAGCAGCAGATGGACCTGGGGGACCCCGGGAAGTTCCGGGGAGCTGTTTTTT.